This TCR beta chain was recovered during a study of blood T cell repertoires in COVID-19. The wider study: Specimens from acute and convalescent COVID-19 originated in the United States, Italy and Spain. Sample material is recorded as cDNA or gDNA derived from T cells, B-cell-depleted T cells, or PBMCs.

With 3 bases removed from V and 4 bases from J, the gap between germline ends came to 11 bases. Germline V lookup: CDR1 SGHTA, CDR2 FQGNSA. The CDR3 is 14 amino acids. Original handling: Researchers report that nucleated cell counts were estimated from reference gene primer amplification. Data came from immunoSEQ multiplex PCR; TCRdb stores just in-frame clones and leaves some out. V, J and clone size are taken as reported in that table, and D and trimming were inferred from the DNA itself. The sample has fewer than 300,000 clones, around 87% seen once. Only a few counts were recorded for this clone. The sequencing sample was made of peripheral blood. The rearrangement joins TRBV7-2 to TRBJ2-3; weak D call: TRBD1 (6 bases). The receptor was isolated from a middle-aged woman who had recovered from COVID-19. This chain's CDR3 is CASSFRGRADTQYF. The CDR3 DNA is TGTGCCAGCAGCTTCAGGGGTAGGGCAGATACGCAGTATTTT.